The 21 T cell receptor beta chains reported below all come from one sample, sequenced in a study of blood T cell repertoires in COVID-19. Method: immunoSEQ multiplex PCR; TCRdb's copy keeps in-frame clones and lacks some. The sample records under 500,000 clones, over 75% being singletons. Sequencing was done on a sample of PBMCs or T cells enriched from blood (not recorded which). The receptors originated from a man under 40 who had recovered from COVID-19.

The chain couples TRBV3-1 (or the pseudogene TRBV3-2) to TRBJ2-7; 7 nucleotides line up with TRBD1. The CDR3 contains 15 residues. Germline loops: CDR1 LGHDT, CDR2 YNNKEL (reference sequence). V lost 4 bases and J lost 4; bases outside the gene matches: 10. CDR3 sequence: CASSPTGQLTYEQYF. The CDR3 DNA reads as TGTGCCAGCAGCCCGACGGGACAGCTAACTTACGAGCAGTACTTC.

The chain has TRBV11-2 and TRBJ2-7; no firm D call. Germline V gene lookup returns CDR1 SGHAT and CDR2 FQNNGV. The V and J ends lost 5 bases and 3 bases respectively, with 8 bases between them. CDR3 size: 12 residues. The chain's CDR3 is CASSTASYEQYF. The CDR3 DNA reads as TGTGCCAGCAGCACCGCGAGCTACGAGCAGTACTTC.

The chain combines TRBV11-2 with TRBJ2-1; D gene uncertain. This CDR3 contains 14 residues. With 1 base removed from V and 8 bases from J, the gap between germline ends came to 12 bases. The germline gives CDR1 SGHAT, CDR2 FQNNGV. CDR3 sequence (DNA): TGTGCCAGCAGCTTAGGAGGATATAGTTATGAGCAGTTCTTC. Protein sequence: CASSLGGYSYEQFF. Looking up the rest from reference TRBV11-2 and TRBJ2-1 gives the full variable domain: EAGVAQSPRYKIIEKRQSVAFWCNPISGHATLYWYQQILGQGPKLLIQFQNNGVVDDSQLPKDRFSAERLKGVDSTLKIQPAKLEDSAVYLCASSLGGYSYEQFFGPGTRLTVL.

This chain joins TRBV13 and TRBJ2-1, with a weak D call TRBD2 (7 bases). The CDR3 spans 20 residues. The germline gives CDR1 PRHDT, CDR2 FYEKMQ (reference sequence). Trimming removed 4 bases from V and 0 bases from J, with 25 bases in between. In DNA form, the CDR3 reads TGTGCCAGCAGCTCGAGGCAGGGGTTCAGCGGGGCTAGCTCCTACAATGAGCAGTTCTTC. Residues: CASSSRQGFSGASSYNEQFF.

The DNA of the CDR3 is TGTGCCAGCAGTGGGACTAGGTACAATGAGCAGTTCTTC. It yields the protein CASSGTRYNEQFF. This rearrangement joins TRBV2 to TRBJ2-1; 7 bases line up with TRBD2. Germline loops: CDR1 SNHLY, CDR2 FYNNEI. V shed 4 bases and J 4 bases; nucleotides not matched to a gene: 1. The CDR3 contains 13 residues.

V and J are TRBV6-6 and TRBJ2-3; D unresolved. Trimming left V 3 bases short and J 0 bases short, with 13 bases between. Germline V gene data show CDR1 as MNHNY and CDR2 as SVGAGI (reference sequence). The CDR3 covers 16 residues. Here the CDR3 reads CASSYSATDSTDTQYF. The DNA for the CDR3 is TGTGCCAGCAGTTATTCCGCTACAGATAGCACAGATACGCAGTATTTT.

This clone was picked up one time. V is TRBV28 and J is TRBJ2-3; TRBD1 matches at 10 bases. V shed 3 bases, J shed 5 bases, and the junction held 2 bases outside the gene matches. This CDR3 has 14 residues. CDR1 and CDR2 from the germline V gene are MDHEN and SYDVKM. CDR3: CASSLTGGLDTQYF. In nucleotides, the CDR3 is TGTGCCAGCAGTTTGACAGGGGGCCTAGATACGCAGTATTTT.

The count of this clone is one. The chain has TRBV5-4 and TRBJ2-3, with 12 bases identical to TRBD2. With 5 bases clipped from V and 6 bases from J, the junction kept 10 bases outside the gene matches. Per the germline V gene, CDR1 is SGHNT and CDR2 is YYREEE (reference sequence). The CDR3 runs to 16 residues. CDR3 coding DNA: TGTGCCAGCAGGCGGACTAGCGGGAATGTTGGCGATACGCAGTATTTT. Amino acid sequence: CASRRTSGNVGDTQYF.

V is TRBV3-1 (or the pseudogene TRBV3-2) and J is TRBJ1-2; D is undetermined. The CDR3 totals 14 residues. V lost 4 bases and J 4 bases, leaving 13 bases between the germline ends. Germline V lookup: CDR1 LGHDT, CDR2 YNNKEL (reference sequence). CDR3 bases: TGTGCCAGCAGCCCCCCGGGTCGGTTCTATGGCTACACCTTC. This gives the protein CASSPPGRFYGYTF.

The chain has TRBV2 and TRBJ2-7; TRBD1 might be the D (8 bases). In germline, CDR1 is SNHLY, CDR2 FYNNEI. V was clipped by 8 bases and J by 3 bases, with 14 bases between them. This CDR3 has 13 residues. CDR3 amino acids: CASAQGGVYEQYF. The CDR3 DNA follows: TGTGCCAGCGCACAGGGGGGGGTCTACGAGCAGTACTTC.

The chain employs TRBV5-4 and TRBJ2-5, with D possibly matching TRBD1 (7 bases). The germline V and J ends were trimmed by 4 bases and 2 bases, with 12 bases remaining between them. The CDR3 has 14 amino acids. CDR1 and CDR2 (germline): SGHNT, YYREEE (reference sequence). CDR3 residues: CASSISGGQETQYF. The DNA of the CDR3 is TGTGCCAGCAGCATCTCAGGGGGGCAAGAGACCCAGTACTTC.

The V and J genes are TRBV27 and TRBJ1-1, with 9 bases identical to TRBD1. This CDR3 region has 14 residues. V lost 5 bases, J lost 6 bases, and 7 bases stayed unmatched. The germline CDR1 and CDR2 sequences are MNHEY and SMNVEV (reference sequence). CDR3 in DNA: TGTGCCAGCAGTCAAGACACAGGGGGCTCTGAAGCTTTCTTT. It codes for CASSQDTGGSEAFF.

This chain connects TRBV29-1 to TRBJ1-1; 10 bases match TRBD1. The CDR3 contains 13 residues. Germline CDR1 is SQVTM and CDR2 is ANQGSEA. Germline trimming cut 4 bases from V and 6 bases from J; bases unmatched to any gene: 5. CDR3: CSVGSGTGAEAFF. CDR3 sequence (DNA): TGCAGCGTTGGTTCCGGGACAGGGGCTGAAGCTTTCTTT.

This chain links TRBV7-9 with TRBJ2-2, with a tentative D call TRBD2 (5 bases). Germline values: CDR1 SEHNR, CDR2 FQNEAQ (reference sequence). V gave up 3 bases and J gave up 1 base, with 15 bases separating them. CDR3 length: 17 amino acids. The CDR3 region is CASSFYRSGKNTGELFF. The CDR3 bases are TGTGCCAGCAGCTTCTATCGGTCGGGGAAGAACACCGGGGAGCTGTTTTTT.

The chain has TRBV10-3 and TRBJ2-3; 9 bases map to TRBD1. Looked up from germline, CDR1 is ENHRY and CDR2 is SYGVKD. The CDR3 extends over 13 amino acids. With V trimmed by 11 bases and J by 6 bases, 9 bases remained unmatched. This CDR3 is CASLGTGWDTQYF. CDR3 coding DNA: TGTGCCTCTCTTGGGACAGGGTGGGATACGCAGTATTTT.

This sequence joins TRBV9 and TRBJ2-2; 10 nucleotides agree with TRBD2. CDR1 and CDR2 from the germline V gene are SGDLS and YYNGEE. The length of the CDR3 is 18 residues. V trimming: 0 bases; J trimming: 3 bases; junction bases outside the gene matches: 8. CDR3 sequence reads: CASSVGIGTSAYTGELFF. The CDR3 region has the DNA TGTGCCAGCAGCGTAGGAATTGGGACTAGCGCCTACACCGGGGAGCTGTTTTTT.

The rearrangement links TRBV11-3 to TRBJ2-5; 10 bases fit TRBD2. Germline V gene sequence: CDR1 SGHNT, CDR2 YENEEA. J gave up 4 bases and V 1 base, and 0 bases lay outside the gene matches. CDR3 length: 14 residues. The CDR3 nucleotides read TGTGCCAGCAGCTTAGGACTAGCGGGAGAGACCCAGTACTTC. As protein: CASSLGLAGETQYF.

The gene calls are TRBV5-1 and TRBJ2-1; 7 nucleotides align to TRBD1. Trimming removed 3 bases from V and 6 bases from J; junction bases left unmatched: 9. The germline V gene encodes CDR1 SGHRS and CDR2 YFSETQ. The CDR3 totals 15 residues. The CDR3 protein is CASSSTGERGNEQFF. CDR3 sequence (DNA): TGCGCCAGCAGCTCCACAGGGGAACGAGGCAATGAGCAGTTCTTC.

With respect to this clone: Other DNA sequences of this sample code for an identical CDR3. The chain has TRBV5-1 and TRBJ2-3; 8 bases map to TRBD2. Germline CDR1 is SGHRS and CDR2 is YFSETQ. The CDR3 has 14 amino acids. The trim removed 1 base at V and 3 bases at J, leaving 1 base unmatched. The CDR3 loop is CASSLTSGTDTQYF. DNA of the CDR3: TGCGCCAGCAGCTTGACTAGCGGAACAGATACGCAGTATTTT.

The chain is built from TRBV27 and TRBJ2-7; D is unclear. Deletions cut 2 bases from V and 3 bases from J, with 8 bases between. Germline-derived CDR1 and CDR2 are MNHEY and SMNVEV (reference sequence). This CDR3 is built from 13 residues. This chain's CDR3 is CASSLEVNYEQYF. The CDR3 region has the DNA TGTGCCAGCAGTTTAGAGGTAAACTACGAGCAGTACTTC.

The CDR3 sequence: CASSLNRVGEQYF. DNA of the CDR3: TGTGCCAGCAGCTTAAACAGGGTGGGTGAGCAGTACTTC. V is TRBV11-2 and J is TRBJ2-7, with TRBD1 as a possible D gene (6 bases). Germline V lookup: CDR1 SGHAT, CDR2 FQNNGV. V shed 2 bases and J shed 7 bases, with 12 bases lying between them. The CDR3 is made up of 13 amino acids.